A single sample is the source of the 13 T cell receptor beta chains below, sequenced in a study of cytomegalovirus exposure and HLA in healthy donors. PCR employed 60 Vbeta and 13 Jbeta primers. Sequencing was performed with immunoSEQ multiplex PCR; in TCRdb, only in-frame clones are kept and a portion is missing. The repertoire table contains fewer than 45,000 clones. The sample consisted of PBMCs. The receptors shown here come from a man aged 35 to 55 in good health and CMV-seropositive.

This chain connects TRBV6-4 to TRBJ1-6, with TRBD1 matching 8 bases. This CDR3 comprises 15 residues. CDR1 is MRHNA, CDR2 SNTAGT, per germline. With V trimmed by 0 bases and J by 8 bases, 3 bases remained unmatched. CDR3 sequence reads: CASSDSHRGDSPLHF. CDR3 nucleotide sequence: TGTGCCAGCAGTGACTCCCACAGGGGGGATTCACCCCTCCACTTT.

The CDR3 loop reads CASSPMTSGGGQETQYF. CDR3 bases: TGCGCCAGCAGCCCTATGACTAGCGGGGGAGGTCAAGAGACCCAGTACTTC. The rearrangement uses TRBV4-1 and TRBJ2-5; 12 nucleotides line up with TRBD2. The junction had 8 bases not matched to a gene; V was cut back by 4 bases and J by 2 bases. CDR1 and CDR2 (germline): MGHRA, YSYEKL. CDR3 size: 17 residues.

The CDR3, as DNA: TGTGCCAGCAGTTTAGGGGCCCAGGGGTGGGGTGAGCAGTTCTTC. It specifies CASSLGAQGWGEQFF. The genes are TRBV27 and TRBJ2-1; possibly TRBD1 for D (6 bases). Looked up from germline, CDR1 is MNHEY and CDR2 is SMNVEV (reference sequence). CDR3 size: 15 residues. Trimming cost V 2 bases and J 9 bases, with 17 bases left between them.

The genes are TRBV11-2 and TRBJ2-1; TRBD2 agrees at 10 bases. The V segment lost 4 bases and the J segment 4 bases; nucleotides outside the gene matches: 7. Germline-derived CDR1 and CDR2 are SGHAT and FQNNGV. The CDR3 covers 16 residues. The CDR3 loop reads CASSSVRLAGYNEQFF. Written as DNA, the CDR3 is TGTGCCAGCAGCTCGGTTCGACTAGCGGGTTACAATGAGCAGTTCTTC.

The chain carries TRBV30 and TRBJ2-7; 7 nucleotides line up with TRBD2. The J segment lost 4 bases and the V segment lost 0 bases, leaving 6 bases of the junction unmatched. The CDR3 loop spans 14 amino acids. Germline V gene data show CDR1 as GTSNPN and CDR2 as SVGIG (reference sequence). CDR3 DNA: TGTGCCTGGAGTGTCGGTGCGGGAGAGTACGAGCAGTACTTC. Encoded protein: CAWSVGAGEYEQYF.

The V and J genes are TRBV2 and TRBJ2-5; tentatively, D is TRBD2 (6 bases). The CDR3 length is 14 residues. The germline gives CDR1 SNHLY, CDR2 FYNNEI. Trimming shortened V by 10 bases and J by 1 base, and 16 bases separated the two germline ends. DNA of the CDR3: TGTGCCATCCTCCGGGACTGGGGCCAAGAGACCCAGTACTTC. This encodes CAILRDWGQETQYF.

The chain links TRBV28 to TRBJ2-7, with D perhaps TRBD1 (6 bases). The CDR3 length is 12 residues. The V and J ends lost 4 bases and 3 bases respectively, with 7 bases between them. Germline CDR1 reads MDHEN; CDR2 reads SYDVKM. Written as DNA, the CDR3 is TGTGCCAGCAGTTACAGGGACTACGAGCAGTACTTC. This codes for CASSYRDYEQYF.

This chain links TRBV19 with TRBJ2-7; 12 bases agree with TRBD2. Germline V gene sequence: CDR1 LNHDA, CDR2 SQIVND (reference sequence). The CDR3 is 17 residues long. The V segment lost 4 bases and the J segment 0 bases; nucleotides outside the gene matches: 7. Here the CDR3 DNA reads TGTGCCAGTAGTACGACTAGCGGGAGAGGTCCCTCCTACGAGCAGTACTTC. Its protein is CASSTTSGRGPSYEQYF.

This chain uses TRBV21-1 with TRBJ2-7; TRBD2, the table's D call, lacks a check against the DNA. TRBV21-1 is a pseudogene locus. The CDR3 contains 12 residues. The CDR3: CASSNEGYEQYF. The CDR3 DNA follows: TGTGCCAGCAGCAACGAGGGCTACGAGCAGTACTTC.

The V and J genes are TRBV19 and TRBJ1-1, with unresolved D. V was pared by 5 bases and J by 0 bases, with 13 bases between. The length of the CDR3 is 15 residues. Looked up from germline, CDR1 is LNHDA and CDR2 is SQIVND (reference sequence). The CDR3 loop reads CASSSGKLMNTEAFF. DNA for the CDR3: TGTGCCAGTAGTTCAGGAAAGTTAATGAACACTGAAGCTTTCTTT.

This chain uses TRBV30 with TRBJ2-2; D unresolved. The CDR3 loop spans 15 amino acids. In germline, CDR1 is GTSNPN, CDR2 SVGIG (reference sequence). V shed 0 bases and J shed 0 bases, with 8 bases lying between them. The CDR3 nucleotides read TGTGCCTGGAGTGTACAGTTCACGAACACCGGGGAGCTGTTTTTT. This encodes CAWSVQFTNTGELFF.

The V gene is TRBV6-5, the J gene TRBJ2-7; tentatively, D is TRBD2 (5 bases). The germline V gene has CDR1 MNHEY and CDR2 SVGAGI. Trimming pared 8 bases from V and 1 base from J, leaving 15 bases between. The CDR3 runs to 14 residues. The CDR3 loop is CASRQGGSSYEQYF. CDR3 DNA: TGTGCCAGCCGTCAAGGAGGTTCATCCTACGAGCAGTACTTC.

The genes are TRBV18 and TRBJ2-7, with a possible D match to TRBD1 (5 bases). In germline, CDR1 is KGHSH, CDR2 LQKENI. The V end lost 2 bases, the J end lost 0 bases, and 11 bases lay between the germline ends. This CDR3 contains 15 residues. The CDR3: CASSPSRVSSYEQYF. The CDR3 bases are TGTGCCAGCTCACCATCCAGGGTTAGCTCCTACGAGCAGTACTTC.